The rows below give T cell receptor beta chains drawn from one sample of a study of cytomegalovirus exposure and HLA in healthy donors. Method: immunoSEQ multiplex PCR; TCRdb's copy keeps in-frame clones and lacks some. The sample data list roughly 88,000 clones. Sequenced input: PBMCs. These TCRs come from a man aged 50-60 years in good health and CMV-seropositive. CDR3s leave out the opening cysteine and the closing phenylalanine or tryptophan.

j_call v_call cdr3_aa
TRBJ2-1 TRBV29-1 SAGGLAGGLDEQF
TRBJ1-1 TRBV2 ASTFWGGNTEAF
TRBJ1-1 TRBV15 ATSRDQNRDRKAF
TRBJ2-5 TRBV29-1 SARRGIAGGLIKTQY
TRBJ2-4 TRBV5-1 ASTLDLAKNIQY
TRBJ1-2 TRBV7-2 ASSLAGTGVPAGYT
TRBJ2-2 TRBV6-5 ARSGRGTGELF
TRBJ1-1 TRBV19 ASSIVGGSAEAF
TRBJ2-1 TRBV18 ASSTLEDEQF
TRBJ2-2 TRBV11-3 ASSSPGQATNTGELF
TRBJ1-5 TRBV30 AWSVRARNQPQH
TRBJ2-5 TRBV6-5 ATGLAGGTWETQY
TRBJ2-5 TRBV7-2 ASSLSGRTPTPGQETQY
TRBJ2-5 TRBV4-2 ASSQEETSGQETQY
TRBJ1-5 TRBV6-5 ASRADRYNQPQH
TRBJ2-7 TRBV11-2 ASSLDPGKVAEQY
TRBJ2-1 TRBV10-1 ATGSWGHSYNEQF
TRBJ1-6 TRBV12-5 ASGSMGPSPLH
TRBJ2-2 TRBV7-7 ASSRTGEGELF
TRBJ1-4 TRBV7-9 ASSLGDRGRREKLF
TRBJ2-7 TRBV5-1 ASSLPQGKANSAYEQY
TRBJ2-3 TRBV13 ASSLGGGVSTDTQY
TRBJ1-2 TRBV7-2 ASRRRGGVYGYT
TRBJ2-5 TRBV7-2 ASSRGPSGETQY
TRBJ1-6 TRBV30 AWSVRGKDSPLH
TRBJ1-1 TRBV9 ASSPGANTEAF
TRBJ1-5 TRBV19 ASSMWQGAPQPQH
TRBJ2-7 TRBV7-2 ASSTSTGAALWPYEQY
TRBJ2-5 TRBV30 AWSVRAGGRETQY
TRBJ1-1 TRBV20-1 SAIDRGEAF
TRBJ2-5 TRBV5-6 ASSFYGNQETQY